Described below is a single T cell receptor beta chain sequence and its context. Germline V gene sequence: CDR1 SGHAT, CDR2 FQNNGV. This CDR3 region has 14 residues. The germline V and J ends were trimmed by 3 bases and 2 bases, with 11 bases remaining between them. Authors' data handling: Reference gene primer amplification yielded estimated nucleated cell counts. Profiling relied on immunoSEQ multiplex PCR, and the TCRdb table lists in-frame clones only, not all of them. V, J and clone size reflect that table, while D and trimming were determined from the DNA. In the table there are around 200,000 clones, about 82% of which are singletons. The sample is drawn from a study of blood T cell repertoires in COVID-19.

This sequence joins TRBV11-2 and TRBJ2-7; D might be TRBD1 (5 bases). The TCR originated in a man in his forties with acute COVID-19. Sequencing was carried out using PBMCs or T cells enriched from blood (not recorded which). CDR3 in DNA: TGTGCCAGCAGCTTCGGCAGGGTCGCCTACGAGCAGTACTTC. Amino acid sequence: CASSFGRVAYEQYF. The full variable domain, in which reference TRBV11-2 and TRBJ2-7 provide the parts outside the CDR3, is EAGVAQSPRYKIIEKRQSVAFWCNPISGHATLYWYQQILGQGPKLLIQFQNNGVVDDSQLPKDRFSAERLKGVDSTLKIQPAKLEDSAVYLCASSFGRVAYEQYFGPGTRLTVT.